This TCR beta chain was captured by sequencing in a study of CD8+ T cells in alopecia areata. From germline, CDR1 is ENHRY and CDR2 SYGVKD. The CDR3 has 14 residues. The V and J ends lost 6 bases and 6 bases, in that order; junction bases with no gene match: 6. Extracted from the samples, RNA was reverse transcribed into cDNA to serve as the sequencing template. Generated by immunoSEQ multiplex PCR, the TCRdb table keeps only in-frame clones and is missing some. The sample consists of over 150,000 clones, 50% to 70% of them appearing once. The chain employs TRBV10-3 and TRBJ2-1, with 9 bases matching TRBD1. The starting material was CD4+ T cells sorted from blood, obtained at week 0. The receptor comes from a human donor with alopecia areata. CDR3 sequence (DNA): TGTGCCATCAGCTGGGACAGGGAATCCAATGAGCAGTTCTTC. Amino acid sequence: CAISWDRESNEQFF.